This T cell receptor beta chain is from a study of T-cell memory formation after mild COVID-19. Study background: Clusters of TCRs were largely donor specific.

Study-level findings and limits: CD4/CD8 balance characterized clones contracting day 15 to 85, and CD4+ skew characterized later expanders.

The CDR3 is 18 amino acids. CDR1 is KGHDR, CDR2 SFDVKD, per germline. V lost 4 bases to trimming and J lost 0 bases, with 17 bases between them. 5'RACE with constant-segment primers built TCRalpha and TCRbeta cDNA libraries with UMIs. One entry per CDR3 protein, called by TCRdb with MiXCR from the 5' RACE reads. This table has fewer than 500,000 distinct CDR3 sequences, about 23% appearing once. Details on this clonotype: Its antigen is currently unknown.

The receptor was derived from an adult woman who had mild COVID-19 (a few samples of this study predate the infection). Cell type and time point are not known. This chain joins TRBV24-1 and TRBJ2-2, with D possibly being TRBD1 or TRBD2 (5 bases each). The material sequenced was PBMCs or a T cell subset sorted from them (not recorded which). CDR3 in DNA: TGTGCCACCAGTGACAGACCTGGGACGGCCGCGAACACCGGGGAGCTGTTTTTT. Translated, it gives CATSDRPGTAANTGELFF.